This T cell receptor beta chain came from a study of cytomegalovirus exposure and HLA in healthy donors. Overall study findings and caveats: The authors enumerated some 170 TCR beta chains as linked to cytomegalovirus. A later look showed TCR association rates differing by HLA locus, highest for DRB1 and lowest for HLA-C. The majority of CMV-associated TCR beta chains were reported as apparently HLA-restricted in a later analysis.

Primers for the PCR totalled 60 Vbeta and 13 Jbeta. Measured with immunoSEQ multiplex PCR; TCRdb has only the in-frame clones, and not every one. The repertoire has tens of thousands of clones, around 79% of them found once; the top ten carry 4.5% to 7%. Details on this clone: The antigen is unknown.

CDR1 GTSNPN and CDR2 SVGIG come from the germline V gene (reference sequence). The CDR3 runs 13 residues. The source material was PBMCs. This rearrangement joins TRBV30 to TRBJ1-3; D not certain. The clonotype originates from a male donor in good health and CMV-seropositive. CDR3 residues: CAVTADSGNTIYF. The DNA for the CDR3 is TGTGCTGTCACAGCGGACTCTGGAAACACCATATATTTT.